Each of the 14 T cell receptor beta chains below was sequenced from the same sample in a study of T cell repertoires in cytomegalovirus infection. A single record per CDR3 protein comes from TCRdb applying MiXCR to the reads. The sample consists of around 500,000 distinct CDR3 sequences, more than 40% of them appearing once. Antigen specificity for these receptors is unknown. Material: cultured PBMCs, obtained from culture after CMV antigen stimulation. The receptor source for this set is a human donor in good health (CMV status not recorded). Some clones in this sample may be carry-over from other donors' samples.

This sequence joins TRBV7-6 and TRBJ2-1; 7 bases line up with TRBD1. The CDR3 sequence is 15 residues long. CDR1 and CDR2 from the germline V gene are SGHVS and FNYEAQ. J lost 6 bases, V lost 1 base, and 6 bases had no gene match. CDR3 sequence: CASSLGQGEFNEQFF. DNA of the CDR3: TGTGCCAGCAGCTTAGGACAGGGAGAGTTCAATGAGCAGTTCTTC.

This chain links TRBV20-1 with TRBJ2-3; 9 bases map to TRBD1. In germline, CDR1 is DFQATT, CDR2 SNEGSKA (reference sequence). There are 15 residues in the CDR3. J lost 3 bases, V lost 4 bases, and 8 bases had no gene match. In DNA, the CDR3 is TGCAGTGCTACGGGACAGGGAATTGGGACAGATACGCAGTATTTT. The encoded protein is CSATGQGIGTDTQYF.

This chain connects TRBV7-2 to TRBJ2-6; D is unresolved. There are 15 residues in the CDR3. Germline CDR1 SGHTA, CDR2 FQGNSA. Trimming cost V 7 bases and J 3 bases, with 13 bases left between them. The DNA of the CDR3 is TGTGCCAGCAACCTCGCCGTAGGTGGGGCCAACGTCCTGACTTTC. This codes for CASNLAVGGANVLTF.

This chain uses TRBV11-3 with TRBJ2-3; 8 bases align to TRBD1. The J segment lost 5 bases and the V segment lost 6 bases, leaving 10 bases of the junction unmatched. CDR1 is SGHNT and CDR2 is YENEEA in the germline V gene. CDR3 length: 15 residues. CDR3 sequence reads: CASSSGQGGGDTQYF. The CDR3 DNA reads TGTGCCAGCAGTAGCGGACAGGGCGGTGGAGATACGCAGTATTTT.

On this clonotype: This sequence may be a read error, since a much larger clone differs from it by one base. The chain couples TRBV7-2 to TRBJ1-5; D not certain. The V gene's germline CDR1 is SGHTA and CDR2 FQGNSA. This CDR3 has 14 amino acids. This CDR3 is CANSLLPGGQPQHF. CDR3 DNA: TGTGCCAACAGCTTACTCCCAGGAGGTCAGCCCCAGCATTTT.

The CDR3 DNA follows: TGTGCCAGCAGTTCGTACACAAGGGGACGGGGCTACACCTTC. It translates to CASSSYTRGRGYTF. The gene calls are TRBV6-6 and TRBJ1-2; D possibly corresponds to TRBD1 (5 bases). V was cut by 4 bases and J by 8 bases, with 17 bases left in between. From germline, CDR1 is MNHNY and CDR2 SVGAGI (reference sequence). The CDR3 runs 14 residues.

This sequence joins TRBV5-4 and TRBJ2-5, with 7 bases identical to TRBD1. The CDR3 is 16 amino acids. V shed 3 bases, J shed 2 bases, and the junction held 10 bases outside the gene matches. The germline V gene has CDR1 SGHNT and CDR2 YYREEE (reference sequence). CDR3: CASSSGKDRSQETQYF. The CDR3 DNA follows: TGTGCCAGCAGCTCCGGAAAGGACAGGTCTCAAGAGACCCAGTACTTC.

This clonotype has a handful of counts. The chain uses TRBV19 and TRBJ2-7, with D unresolved. V lost 0 bases, J lost 0 bases, and 9 bases lay in between. The CDR3 is 15 amino acids. Germline CDR1 and CDR2: LNHDA and SQIVND (reference sequence). CDR3 coding DNA: TGTGCCAGTAGTATAGATCTACGGGTCTCCTACGAGCAGTACTTC. Translation: CASSIDLRVSYEQYF.

The chain recombines TRBV7-2 with TRBJ1-2, with 7 bases matching TRBD1. This CDR3 is 14 amino acids long. Germline assignment: CDR1 SGHTA and CDR2 FQGNSA. J lost 3 bases, V lost 5 bases, and 6 bases had no gene match. CDR3 sequence (DNA): TGTGCCAGCAGCCCCGGGACAGCCGACTATGGCTACACCTTC. Translating it yields CASSPGTADYGYTF. Based on the CDR3 plus reference TRBV7-2 and TRBJ1-2, the full variable domain is GAGVSQSPSNKVTEKGKDVELRCDPISGHTALYWYRQSLGQGLEFLIYFQGNSAPDKSGLPSDRFSAERTGGSVSTLTIQRTQQEDSAVYLCASSPGTADYGYTFGSGTRLTVV.

The chain is built from TRBV28 and TRBJ2-7; 8 bases fit TRBD1. Germline V lookup: CDR1 MDHEN, CDR2 SYDVKM. V was pared by 6 bases and J by 5 bases, with 9 bases of the junction left unmatched. This CDR3 spans 14 amino acids. The CDR3 DNA follows: TGTGCCAGCAGCCTGACAGGGGAGCGGAACGAGCAGTACTTC. This encodes CASSLTGERNEQYF.

V gene TRBV4-1 combines with J gene TRBJ1-2, with D possibly TRBD1 on 5 matching bases. This CDR3 contains 17 residues. Germline CDR1 MGHRA, CDR2 YSYEKL. V lost 2 bases to trimming and J lost 2 bases, with 18 bases between them. CDR3 residues: CASSQFPTGTANYGYTF. The CDR3 DNA is TGCGCCAGCAGCCAATTCCCCACCGGGACGGCGAACTATGGCTACACCTTC.

The chain employs TRBV25-1 and TRBJ1-1; D is undetermined. Germline V CDR1 and CDR2: MGHDK, SYGVNS. Trimming cost V 6 bases and J 1 base, with 9 bases left between them. This CDR3 is built from 13 residues. The CDR3 spells CASSHPWNTEAFF. The CDR3, as DNA: TGTGCCAGCAGCCACCCATGGAACACTGAAGCTTTCTTT.

The rearrangement links TRBV12-3 or TRBV12-4 to TRBJ2-3; D call uncertain. The CDR3 totals 14 residues. Deletions cut 3 bases from V and 5 bases from J, with 12 bases between. The CDR3 region is CASSLVSRLDTQYF. In DNA, the CDR3 is TGTGCCAGCAGTTTGGTGTCTAGGTTAGATACGCAGTATTTT.

The chain joins TRBV12-3 or TRBV12-4 to TRBJ2-7, with a weak D call TRBD2 (5 bases). Trimming stripped 5 bases from V and 3 bases from J, with 20 bases between. The CDR3 is 16 residues long. CDR3 DNA: TGTGCCAGCAGTCTCGTAGCCCGCGGGTCCCACTACGAGCAGTACTTC. Amino acids: CASSLVARGSHYEQYF.